This T cell receptor beta chain was obtained from a study of blood T cell repertoires in COVID-19. For the study at large: Acute and convalescent COVID-19 specimens originated in the United States, Italy and Spain. T cells, B-cell-depleted T cells, or PBMCs provided the cDNA or gDNA that served as material.

As regards this clone: Relative to the germline gene, one junction end is altered; a read error may explain this.

Using immunoSEQ multiplex PCR, the repertoire was profiled, and TCRdb retains in-frame clones only, with some absent. The table includes approximately 190,000 clones, about 88% detected once. This CDR3 has 13 amino acids. Per the germline V gene, CDR1 is SGHTA and CDR2 is FQGTGA. The origin of this receptor is a woman aged 40 to 49 who had recovered from COVID-19. The specimen sequenced was peripheral blood. This chain connects TRBV7-3 to TRBJ2-1; 7 positions agree with TRBD2. The CDR3 sequence: CASSPGLGAGEVF. The CDR3 DNA is TGTGCCAGCAGCCCTGGGTTAGGGGCGGGAGAGGTCTTC. The full variable domain, rest sourced from reference TRBV7-3 and TRBJ2-1, is GAGVSQTPSNKVTEKGKYVELRCDPISGHTALYWYRQSLGQGPEFLIYFQGTGAADDSGLPNDRFFAVRPEGSVSTLKIQRTERGDSAVYLCASSPGLGAGEVFGPGTRLTVL.